The following is a T cell receptor (beta chain) sequence with its context. Amplification of TCR alpha and beta CDR3 regions from RNA used iRepertoire nested multiplex PCR. TCRdb re-called the multiplex PCR reads through MiXCR, storing one row per CDR3 protein. The table includes roughly 350,000 distinct CDR3 sequences, roughly two fifths detected once. Germline V gene lookup returns CDR1 LGHNA and CDR2 YSLEER. The V end lost 0 bases, the J end lost 2 bases, and 14 bases lay between the germline ends. The CDR3 consists of 18 residues. The data belong to a study of glioma-infiltrating T cells. Source material: glioma tissue, nonneoplastic brain tissue, or PBMCs (not recorded which). This TCR derives from a human donor with low-grade glioma or glioblastoma, undergoing nonglioma brain surgery, or in good health (not recorded which). The chain employs TRBV4-3 and TRBJ2-6; D is perhaps TRBD1 (6 bases). The CDR3 reads CASSQDVRGTAGANVLTF. The DNA of the CDR3 is TGCGCCAGCAGCCAAGATGTCAGGGGCACAGCTGGGGCCAACGTCCTGACTTTC.